This TCR beta chain is drawn from a study of T cell repertoires in cytomegalovirus infection. On the study more broadly: The authors used CMV epitopes that were HLA-C-restricted (recently identified) and HLA-B-restricted (well studied).

TCRdb re-called the reads through MiXCR, storing one row per CDR3 protein. The repertoire holds about half a million distinct CDR3 sequences, with roughly a third as singletons. In regard to this clonotype: Its antigen is undetermined.

Trimming cost V 6 bases and J 6 bases; bases outside gene matches: 10. This CDR3 has 17 amino acids. The input for sequencing was cultured PBMCs, taken from culture after CMV antigen stimulation. The TCR originated in a human donor in good health (CMV status not recorded). Some clones in this sample may be carry-over from other donors' samples. The genes are TRBV12-3 or TRBV12-4 and TRBJ2-2, with 13 bases identical to TRBD2. CDR3 amino acids: CASSPTSGRPGAGELFF. In DNA, the CDR3 is TGTGCCAGCAGCCCGACTAGCGGGAGGCCAGGTGCCGGGGAGCTGTTTTTT.